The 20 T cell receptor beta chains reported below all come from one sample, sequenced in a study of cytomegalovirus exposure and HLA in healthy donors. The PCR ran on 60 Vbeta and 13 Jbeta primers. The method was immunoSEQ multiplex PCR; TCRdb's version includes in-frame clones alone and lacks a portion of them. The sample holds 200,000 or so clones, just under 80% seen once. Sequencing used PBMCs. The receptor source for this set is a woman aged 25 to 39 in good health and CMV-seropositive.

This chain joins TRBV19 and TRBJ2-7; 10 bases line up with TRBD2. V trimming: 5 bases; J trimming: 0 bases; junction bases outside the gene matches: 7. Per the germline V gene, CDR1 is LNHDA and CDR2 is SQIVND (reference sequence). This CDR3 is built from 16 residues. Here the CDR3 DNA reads TGTGCCAGTAGTCTCCGGACTAGCGGAAGCTCCTACGAGCAGTACTTC. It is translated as CASSLRTSGSSYEQYF.

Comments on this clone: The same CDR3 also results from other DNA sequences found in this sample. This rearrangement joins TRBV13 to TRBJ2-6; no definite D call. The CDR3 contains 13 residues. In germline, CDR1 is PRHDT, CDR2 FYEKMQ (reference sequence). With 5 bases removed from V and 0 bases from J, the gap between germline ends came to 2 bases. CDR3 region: CASSLSGANVLTF. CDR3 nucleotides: TGTGCCAGCAGCCTCTCTGGGGCCAACGTCCTGACTTTC. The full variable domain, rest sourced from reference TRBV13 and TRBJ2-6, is AAGVIQSPRHLIKEKRETATLKCYPIPRHDTVYWYQQGPGQDPQFLISFYEKMQSDKGSIPDRFSAQQFSDYHSELNMSSLELGDSALYFCASSLSGANVLTFGAGSRLTVL.

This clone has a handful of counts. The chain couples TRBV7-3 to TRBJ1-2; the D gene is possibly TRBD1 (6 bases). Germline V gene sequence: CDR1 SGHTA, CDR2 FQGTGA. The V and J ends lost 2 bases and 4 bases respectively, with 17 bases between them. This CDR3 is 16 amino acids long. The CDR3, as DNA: TGTGCCAGCAGCTTATTCCCTTTGGACAGCCCCTATGGCTACACCTTC. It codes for CASSLFPLDSPYGYTF.

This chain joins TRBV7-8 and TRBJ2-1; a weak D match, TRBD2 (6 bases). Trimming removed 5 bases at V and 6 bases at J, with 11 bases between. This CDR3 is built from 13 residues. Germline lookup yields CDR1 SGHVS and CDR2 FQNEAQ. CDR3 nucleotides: TGTGCCAGCAGCATCACGGGGGTCAATGAGCAGTTCTTC. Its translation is CASSITGVNEQFF.

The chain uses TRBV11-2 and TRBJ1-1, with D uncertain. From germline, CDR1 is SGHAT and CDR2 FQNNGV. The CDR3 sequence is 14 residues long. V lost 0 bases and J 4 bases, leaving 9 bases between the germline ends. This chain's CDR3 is CASSLDFRGTEAFF. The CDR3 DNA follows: TGTGCCAGCAGCTTAGATTTTAGAGGCACTGAAGCTTTCTTT.

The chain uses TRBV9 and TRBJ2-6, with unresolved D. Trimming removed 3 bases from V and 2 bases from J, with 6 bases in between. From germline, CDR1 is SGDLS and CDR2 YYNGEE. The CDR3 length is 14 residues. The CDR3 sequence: CASSETPGANVLTF. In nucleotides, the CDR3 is TGTGCCAGCAGCGAGACACCTGGGGCCAACGTCCTGACTTTC.

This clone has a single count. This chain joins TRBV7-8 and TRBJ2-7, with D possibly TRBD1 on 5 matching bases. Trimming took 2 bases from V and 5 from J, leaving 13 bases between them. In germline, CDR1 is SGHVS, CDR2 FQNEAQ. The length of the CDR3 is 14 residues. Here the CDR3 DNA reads TGTGCCAGCAGCTTAAGGGGTAGCAGGCACGAGCAGTACTTC. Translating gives CASSLRGSRHEQYF.

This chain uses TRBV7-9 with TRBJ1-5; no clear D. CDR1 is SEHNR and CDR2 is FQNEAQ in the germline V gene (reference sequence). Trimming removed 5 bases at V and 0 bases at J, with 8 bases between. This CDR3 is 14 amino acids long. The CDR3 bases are TGTGCCAGCAGCCGAGGGTATAGCAATCAGCCCCAGCATTTT. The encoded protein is CASSRGYSNQPQHF.

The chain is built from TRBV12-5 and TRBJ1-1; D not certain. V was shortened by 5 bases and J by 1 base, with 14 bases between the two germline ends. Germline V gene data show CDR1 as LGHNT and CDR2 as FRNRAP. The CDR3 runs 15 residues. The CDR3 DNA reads TGTGCTAGTGGTCCCCTGGCCCCCCCGAACACTGAAGCTTTCTTT. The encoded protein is CASGPLAPPNTEAFF. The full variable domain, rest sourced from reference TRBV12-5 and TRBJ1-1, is DARVTQTPRHKVTEMGQEVTMRCQPILGHNTVFWYRQTMMQGLELLAYFRNRAPLDDSGMPKDRFSAEMPDATLATLKIQPSEPRDSAVYFCASGPLAPPNTEAFFGQGTRLTVV.

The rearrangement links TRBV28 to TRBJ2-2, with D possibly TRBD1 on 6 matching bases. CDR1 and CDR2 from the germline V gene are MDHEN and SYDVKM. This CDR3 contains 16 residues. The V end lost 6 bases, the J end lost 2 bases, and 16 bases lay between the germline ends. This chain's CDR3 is CASSRRTGTNTGELFF. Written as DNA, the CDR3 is TGTGCCAGCAGCCGACGTACCGGGACAAACACCGGGGAGCTGTTTTTT. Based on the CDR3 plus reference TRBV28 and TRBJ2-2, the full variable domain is DVKVTQSSRYLVKRTGEKVFLECVQDMDHENMFWYRQDPGLGLRLIYFSYDVKMKEKGDIPEGYSVSREKKERFSLILESASTNQTSMYLCASSRRTGTNTGELFFGEGSRLTVL.

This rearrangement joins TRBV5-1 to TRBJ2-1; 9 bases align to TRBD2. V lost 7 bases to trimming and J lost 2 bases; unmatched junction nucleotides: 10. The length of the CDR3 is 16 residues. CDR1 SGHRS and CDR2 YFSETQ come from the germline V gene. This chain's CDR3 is CASCPEAGGAYNEQFF. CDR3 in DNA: TGCGCCAGCTGCCCCGAAGCGGGAGGTGCCTACAATGAGCAGTTCTTC.

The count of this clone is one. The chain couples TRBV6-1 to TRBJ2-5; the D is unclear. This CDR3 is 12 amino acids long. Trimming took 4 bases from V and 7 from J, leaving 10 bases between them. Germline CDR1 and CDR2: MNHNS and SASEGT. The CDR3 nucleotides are TGTGCCAGCAGTGGAAGTGTGCGGACCCAGTACTTC. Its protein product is CASSGSVRTQYF.

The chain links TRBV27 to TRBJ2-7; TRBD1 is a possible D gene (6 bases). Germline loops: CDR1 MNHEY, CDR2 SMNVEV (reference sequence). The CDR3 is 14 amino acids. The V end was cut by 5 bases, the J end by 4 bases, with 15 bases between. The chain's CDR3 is CASSRHRELYEQYF. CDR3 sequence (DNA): TGTGCCAGCAGTCGACACAGGGAATTGTACGAGCAGTACTTC.

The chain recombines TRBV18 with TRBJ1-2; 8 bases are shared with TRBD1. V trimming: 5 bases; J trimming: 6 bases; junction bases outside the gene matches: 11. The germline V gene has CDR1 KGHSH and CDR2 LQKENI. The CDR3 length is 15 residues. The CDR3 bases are TGTGCCAGCTCAGCTCTCGACAGGGGAAGGAATGGCTACACCTTC. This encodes CASSALDRGRNGYTF.

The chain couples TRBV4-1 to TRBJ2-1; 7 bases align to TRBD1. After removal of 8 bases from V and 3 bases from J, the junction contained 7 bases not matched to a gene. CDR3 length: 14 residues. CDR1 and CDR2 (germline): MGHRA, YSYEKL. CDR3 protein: CASGGQQIYNEQFF. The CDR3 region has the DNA TGCGCCAGCGGGGGACAGCAGATCTACAATGAGCAGTTCTTC.

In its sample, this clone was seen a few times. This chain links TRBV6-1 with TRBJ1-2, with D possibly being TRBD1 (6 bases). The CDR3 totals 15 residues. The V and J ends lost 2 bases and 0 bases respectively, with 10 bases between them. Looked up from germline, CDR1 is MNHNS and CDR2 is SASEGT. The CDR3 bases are TGTGCCAGCAGTGAATTGACAGGACCTAACTATGGCTACACCTTC. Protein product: CASSELTGPNYGYTF.

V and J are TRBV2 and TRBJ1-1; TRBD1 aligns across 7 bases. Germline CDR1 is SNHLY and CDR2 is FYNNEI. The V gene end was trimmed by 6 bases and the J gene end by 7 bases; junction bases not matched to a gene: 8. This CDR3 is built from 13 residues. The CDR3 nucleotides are TGTGCCAGCAGCGGGACAGCCTCGCGTGAAGCTTTCTTT. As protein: CASSGTASREAFF.

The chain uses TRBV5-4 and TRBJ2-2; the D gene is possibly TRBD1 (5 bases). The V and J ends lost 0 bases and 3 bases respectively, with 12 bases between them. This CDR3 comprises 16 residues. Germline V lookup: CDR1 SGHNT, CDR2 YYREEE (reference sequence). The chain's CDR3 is CASSLGTTSYTGELFF. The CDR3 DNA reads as TGTGCCAGCAGCTTGGGGACAACGTCTTACACCGGGGAGCTGTTTTTT.

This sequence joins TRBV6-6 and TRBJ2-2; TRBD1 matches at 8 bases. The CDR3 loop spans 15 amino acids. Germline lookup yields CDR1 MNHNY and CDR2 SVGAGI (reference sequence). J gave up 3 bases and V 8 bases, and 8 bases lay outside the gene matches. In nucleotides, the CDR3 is TGTGCCAGCGTCTTCAGGGGGCCCGACACCGGGGAGCTGTTTTTT. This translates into CASVFRGPDTGELFF.

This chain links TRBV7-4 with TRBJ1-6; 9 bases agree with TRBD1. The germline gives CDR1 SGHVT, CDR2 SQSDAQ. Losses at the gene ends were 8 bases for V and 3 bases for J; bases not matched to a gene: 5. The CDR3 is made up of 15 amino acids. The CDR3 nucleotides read TGTGCCAGCGGGACAGGGACAAACTATAATTCACCCCTCCACTTT. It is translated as CASGTGTNYNSPLHF.